Detailed here is one T cell receptor beta chain. At least ten counts were recorded for this clonotype. The specificity of this receptor is unknown. The input lacks base qualities; no much larger clone sits a single base away. The library was made by 5' RACE. TCRdb names Illumina HiSeq 2000 as the instrument used. A universal primer binding site was introduced by template switching, and a unique molecular identifier was present in the final cDNA, enabling accurate counting of TCR cDNA molecules. First-strand cDNA for TCR alpha and beta chains was synthesized from specific primers in the conserved constant-segment region. To control for contamination, each cDNA library was double barcoded with a SMART-Mk sample barcode plus Illumina barcodes. TruSeq adapter sequences along with Illumina sample barcodes were introduced in two successive PCR steps. Sequencing of the TCR alpha and beta cDNA libraries was done on the Illumina HiSeq platform using custom primers. As for the authors' bioinformatics: Raw reads were processed with MiGEC to extract unique molecular identifiers, and MiXCR was used to determine CDR3 positions. For each individual, recombination models were inferred using an EM algorithm with the repgenHMM and IGoR tools. Shared clonotype analysis was performed with the tcR package in R, normalizing sharing by the product of cloneset sizes. To study raw recombination free of thymic and clonal selection effects, out-of-frame nonproductive sequences were analyzed. TCRdb reran the public reads through fastp at Q25 and MiXCR, keeping productive beta chains. Rows matching on CDR3 protein sequence are summarized as one entry with the most common DNA and genes. V and J calls and clone size were set by TCRdb, not the authors. Present in this sample are some 560,000 distinct CDR3 sequences, just under 10% of which were seen just once. The ten largest clonotypes hold roughly 3% of the sample.

Every donor in the study was a healthy Caucasian. The twin cohort comprised three pairs of female monozygotic twins, all aged about 18 to 30 years. Peripheral blood mononuclear cells were the source from which RNA for the TCR libraries was isolated. These data come from a study of identical twins (dated by TCRdb to 2016 to 2018). Background for the entire study: To test whether fetal clonotypes persist, this study deep-sequenced TCR alpha and beta repertoires from monozygotic twins, from unrelated adults of various ages, and from cord blood. To rule out contamination, replicate twin experiments were performed at different times with different library preparation protocols.

Study-level results and caveats: In beta out-of-frame sequences, excess twin sharing was weaker, because having fewer shared sequences lowered the signal-to-noise ratio. Out-of-frame TCR alpha sharing in monozygotic twins was systematically underestimated by recombination models, whereas sharing between unrelated individuals was in agreement with the recombination models. Abundant cord blood beta clonotypes had fewer insertions, young adult naive repertoires showed a similar but weaker trend, and memory repertoires showed no such trend. Because the same donors could not be followed over many years, the conclusions relied on cross-sectional statistical analysis. Out-of-frame TCR alpha sequences shared between twins showed an excess of low generation-probability sequences compared with coincidental sharing between unrelated individuals. Zero-insertion analyses could be partly confounded by invariant T cells such as MAIT and iNKT, though diverse VJ usage argued against such confounding for most clonotypes.

This same sample was also part of a study on yellow fever vaccine responses in identical twins. The second study reports: The authors reported that the T cell response to vaccination in identical twins appeared partly convergent and partly personalized. In identical twins, the study followed T cell clones that responded to the vaccine with precision.

The sequence came from a woman younger than 30 in good health. Sequenced input: PBMCs.

The CDR3 loop reads CSVEVGTGWDTGELFF. The DNA reads as follows: TGCAGCGTTGAAGTGGGTACGGGCTGGGACACCGGGGAGCTGTTTTTT. The sequence is built from TRBV29-1 and TRBJ2-2; there is no confident call for the D gene. V drops 1 base and J drops 3 bases, leaving 15 bases in between. CDR1 and CDR2 were assigned from the germline V gene as SQVTM and ANQGSEA. Spanning cysteine to phenylalanine, the CDR3 consists of 16 amino acids. This entry keeps only the CDR3 DNA: 48 bases, framed from base 1.